These 12 T cell receptor beta chains originate from one sample sequenced in a study of resident and recirculating memory T cells in vitiligo. Here immunoSEQ multiplex PCR was the method, and the copy in TCRdb shows in-frame clones only, minus some. The profile covers around 40,000 clones, with approximately 91% appearing a single time and roughly 5% taken by the ten largest. The source material was blood. Receptor source: a male donor with vitiligo.

The CDR3 bases are TGTGCCAGCACCTCGACAGGGTCAAATTCACCCCTCCACTTT. Its translation is CASTSTGSNSPLHF. This chain uses TRBV2 with TRBJ1-6; TRBD1 matches 7 bases. After removal of 7 bases from V and 7 bases from J, the junction contained 7 bases not matched to a gene. This CDR3 contains 14 residues. Germline CDR1 is SNHLY and CDR2 is FYNNEI.

By its share, this clone is medium-sized. This chain links TRBV27 with TRBJ1-1, with 9 bases aligning to TRBD1. This CDR3 is built from 14 residues. Germline lookup yields CDR1 MNHEY and CDR2 SMNVEV (reference sequence). V gave up 8 bases and J gave up 1 base; unmatched junction bases: 5. The CDR3 DNA reads TGTGCCAGCCGACAGGGGGGTAAGAACACTGAAGCTTTCTTT. This encodes CASRQGGKNTEAFF.

This sequence joins TRBV18 and TRBJ2-3; maybe TRBD1 (6 bases). CDR1 KGHSH and CDR2 LQKENI come from the germline V gene. V lost 3 bases and J lost 2, with 12 bases in between. The CDR3 is 15 residues long. The CDR3 bases are TGTGCCAGCTCACCGGCAGGGGTCCTCACAGATACGCAGTATTTT. Encoded protein: CASSPAGVLTDTQYF.

This chain uses TRBV4-3 with TRBJ2-5; weak D call: TRBD2 (5 bases). This CDR3 has 17 amino acids. V gave up 0 bases and J gave up 4 bases, with 18 bases separating them. The germline V gene encodes CDR1 LGHNA and CDR2 YSLEER. The CDR3 loop is CASSQDWSGNGRETQYF. CDR3 DNA: TGCGCCAGCAGCCAAGATTGGTCCGGGAACGGTCGAGAGACCCAGTACTTC.

The chain couples TRBV28 to TRBJ1-1; D possibly corresponds to TRBD1 (5 bases). CDR3 length equals 14 residues. Germline CDR1 and CDR2: MDHEN and SYDVKM. The V end was cut by 5 bases, the J end by 4 bases, with 14 bases between. This CDR3 reads CASSPSGWGTEAFF. The CDR3 DNA follows: TGTGCCAGCAGTCCCTCAGGGTGGGGCACTGAAGCTTTCTTT.

The chain is built from TRBV11-3 and TRBJ2-3; D is undetermined. Germline CDR1 reads SGHNT; CDR2 reads YENEEA. Trimming took off 5 bases at V and 2 bases at J, with 8 bases between the two ends. The CDR3 extends over 13 amino acids. In nucleotides, the CDR3 is TGTGCCAGCAGCGGCGGCTACACAGATACGCAGTATTTT. Translating gives CASSGGYTDTQYF.

The CDR3 loop reads CASSFGQVEAFF. DNA of the CDR3: TGTGCCAGCAGCTTTGGACAGGTTGAAGCTTTCTTT. V and J are TRBV7-2 and TRBJ1-1; 7 nucleotides match TRBD1. The V gene's germline CDR1 is SGHTA and CDR2 FQGNSA. The V and J ends lost 3 bases and 7 bases, in that order; junction bases with no gene match: 2. There are 12 residues in the CDR3.

The rearrangement uses TRBV7-9 and TRBJ2-7; D is perhaps TRBD1 (6 bases). Germline lookup yields CDR1 SEHNR and CDR2 FQNEAQ (reference sequence). The ends were cut back, 5 bases at V and 6 bases at J, with 11 bases in the middle. The CDR3 is 12 residues long. CDR3 sequence reads: CASSLKGVEQYF. CDR3 sequence (DNA): TGTGCCAGCAGCCTAAAGGGGGTCGAGCAGTACTTC.

This chain connects TRBV29-1 to TRBJ2-1, with a tentative D call TRBD2 (7 bases). CDR3 length: 15 residues. V was shortened by 2 bases and J by 7 bases, with 18 bases between the two germline ends. CDR1 SQVTM and CDR2 ANQGSEA come from the germline V gene. The CDR3: CSVENPRGPLNEQFF. The CDR3 coding sequence is TGCAGCGTTGAAAACCCGCGGGGGCCTTTGAATGAGCAGTTCTTC.

The V and J genes are TRBV19 and TRBJ1-5; 7 bases line up with TRBD1. CDR1 and CDR2 from the germline V gene are LNHDA and SQIVND (reference sequence). Unmatched junction bases numbered 16, after V lost 7 bases and J lost 7 bases. The CDR3 has 16 amino acids. CDR3 in DNA: TGTGCCAGTAATCCCCTGGACAGGAGAATCACACAGCCCCAGCATTTT. Amino acids: CASNPLDRRITQPQHF.

The chain combines TRBV5-1 with TRBJ1-2; D gene uncertain. Germline CDR1 is SGHRS and CDR2 is YFSETQ. CDR3 length equals 15 residues. V was trimmed by 3 bases and J by 0 bases, leaving 12 bases between them. The chain's CDR3 is CASSSRGDPNYGYTF. The CDR3 DNA reads TGCGCCAGCAGCTCCCGAGGAGATCCTAACTATGGCTACACCTTC.

The chain links TRBV4-3 to TRBJ1-4, with D maybe TRBD1 (6 bases). The length of the CDR3 is 14 residues. The V end lost 8 bases, the J end lost 8 bases, and 18 bases lay between the germline ends. Germline V gene data show CDR1 as LGHNA and CDR2 as YSLEER. DNA for the CDR3: TGCGCCAGCGGATTATGGGGGCAGAACGAAAAACTGTTTTTT. It codes for CASGLWGQNEKLFF.